This TCR beta chain was identified during a study of blood T cell repertoires in COVID-19 (TCRdb year 2020). With regard to the full study: Samples covering the acute and convalescent phases of COVID-19 were provided by collaborators in the United States, Italy and Spain. The samples were drawn from the first 160 participants of the ongoing ImmuneRACE study and from some 1,300 subjects provided by 6 global collaborators. HLA class I and class II types, where available, came from metadata supplied by the sample provider rather than from assay-based typing. The repertoires were released in a freely available public database intended as a resource for research on the immune response to SARS-CoV-2. Subjects who had been exposed to COVID-19, were actively infected with it, or had recovered from it provided the deeply sampled blood TCRbeta repertoires that made up the dataset. Sample metadata almost always included a de-identified subject ID, COVID-19 status, age in years and sex. The material from the prospective study consisted of cDNA or gDNA derived from T cells, B-cell-depleted T cells, or PBMCs.

One collaborating source in Seattle enrolled patients while the patients were actively infected and followed the patients over time throughout the course of disease. Whole blood was collected in K2EDTA tubes by collaborating institutions according to the institutions' own protocols. Collaborator samples were shipped for TCRbeta analysis as frozen whole blood, isolated PBMCs, or DNA extracted from either sample type. The CDR3 goes from the cysteine to the phenylalanine over 14 residues. Of the read, only the CDR3 DNA is kept; its 42 bases are in frame from base 1. Trimming leaves V shorter by 4 bases and J shorter by 4 bases, with the junction holding 6 bases beyond the gene matches. CDR1 and CDR2, per the germline V gene (reference sequence), are SEHNR and FQNEAQ. Study-wide findings and limitations: The quantity of clinical and demographic metadata differed by source and by participant and was supplied without curation.

The immunoSEQ Assay, a bias-controlled multiplex PCR, was used to amplify TCRbeta CDR3 regions from genomic DNA. Under the source paper's analysis protocol: Nucleated cell counts per sample were estimated from amplification of reference gene primers within the assay. To quantify the absolute abundance of each unique TCRbeta CDR3 rearrangement, sequence reads were collapsed and filtered. Productive Simpson clonality was computed per sample as the square root of Simpson's diversity index over productive rearrangements. Here the immuneACCESS table is served through TCRdb, limited to in-frame sequences with V and J called. Missing clones are a known gap in these copies; in checked studies unresolved V genes cover under half, and the rest lacks a known reason. V, J and clone size derive from that table, while D and trimming were established from the DNA sequence. A total of 200,000 to 250,000 clones appear in this sample, around 90% of them only once. The ten largest make up 0.82% of the sample.

Worth noting for this clone: Its binding antigen is unknown. Per-base qualities were not stored, and no clone one base away is much larger.

The rearrangement combines TRBV7-9 with TRBJ2-5; 7 junctional bases match TRBD1. The clonotype originates from a man between 60 and 75 years old with COVID-19, enrolled during active disease. Material: peripheral blood. CDR3 sequence: CASSSHRGTETQYF. The base sequence is TGTGCCAGCAGCTCGCACAGGGGAACAGAGACCCAGTACTTC.